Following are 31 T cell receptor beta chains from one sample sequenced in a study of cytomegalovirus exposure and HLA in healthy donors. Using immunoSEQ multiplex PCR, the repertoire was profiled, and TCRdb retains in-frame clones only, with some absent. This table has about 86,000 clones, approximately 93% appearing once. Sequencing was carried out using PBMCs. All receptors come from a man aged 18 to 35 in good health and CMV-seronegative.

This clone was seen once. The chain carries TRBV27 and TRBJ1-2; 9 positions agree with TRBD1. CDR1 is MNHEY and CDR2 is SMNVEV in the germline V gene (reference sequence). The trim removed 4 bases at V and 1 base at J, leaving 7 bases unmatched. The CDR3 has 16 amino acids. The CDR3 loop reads CASSYLRDRDNYGYTF. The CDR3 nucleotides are TGTGCCAGCAGTTACCTCCGGGACAGGGATAACTATGGCTACACCTTC.

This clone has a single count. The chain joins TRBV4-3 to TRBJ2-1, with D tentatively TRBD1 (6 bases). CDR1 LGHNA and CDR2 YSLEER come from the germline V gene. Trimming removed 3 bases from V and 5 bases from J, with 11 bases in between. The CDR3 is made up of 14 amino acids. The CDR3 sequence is CASSQEDSHNEQFF. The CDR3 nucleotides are TGCGCCAGCAGCCAGGAGGACAGCCACAATGAGCAGTTCTTC.

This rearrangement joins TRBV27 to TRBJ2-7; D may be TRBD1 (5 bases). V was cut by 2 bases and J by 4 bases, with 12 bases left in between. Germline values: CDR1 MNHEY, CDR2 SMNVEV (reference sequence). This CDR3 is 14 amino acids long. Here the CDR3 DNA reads TGTGCCAGCAGTTTAACGCCCGACAGTTACGAGCAGTACTTC. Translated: CASSLTPDSYEQYF.

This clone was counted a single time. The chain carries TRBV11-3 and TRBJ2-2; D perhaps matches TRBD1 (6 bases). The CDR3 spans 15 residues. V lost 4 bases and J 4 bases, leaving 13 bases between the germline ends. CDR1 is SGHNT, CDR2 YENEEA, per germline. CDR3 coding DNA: TGTGCCAGCAGCTCCTACAGGGTTGGCACCGGGGAGCTGTTTTTT. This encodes CASSSYRVGTGELFF.

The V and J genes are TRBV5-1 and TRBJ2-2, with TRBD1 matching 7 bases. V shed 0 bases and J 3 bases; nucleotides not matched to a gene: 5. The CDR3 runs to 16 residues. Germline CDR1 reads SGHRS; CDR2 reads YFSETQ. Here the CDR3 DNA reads TGCGCCAGCAGCTTGGGGACAGGTAGTGACACCGGGGAGCTGTTTTTT. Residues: CASSLGTGSDTGELFF.

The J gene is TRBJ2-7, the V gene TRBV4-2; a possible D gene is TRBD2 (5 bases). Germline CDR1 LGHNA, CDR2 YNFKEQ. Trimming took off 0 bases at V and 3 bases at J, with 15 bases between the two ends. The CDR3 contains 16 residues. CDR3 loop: CASSQDNAGGGYEQYF. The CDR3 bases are TGTGCCAGCAGCCAAGACAATGCCGGAGGTGGCTACGAGCAGTACTTC.

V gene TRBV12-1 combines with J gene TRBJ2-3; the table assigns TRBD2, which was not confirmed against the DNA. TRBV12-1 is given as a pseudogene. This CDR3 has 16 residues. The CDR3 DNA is TGTGCCAGCAGCTTACGACTAGCGGGAGACACAGATACGCAGTATTTT. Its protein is CASSLRLAGDTDTQYF.

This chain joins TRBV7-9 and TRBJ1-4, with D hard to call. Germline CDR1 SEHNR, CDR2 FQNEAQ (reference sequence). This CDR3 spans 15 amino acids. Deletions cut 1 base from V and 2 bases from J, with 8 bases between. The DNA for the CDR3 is TGTGCCAGCAGCTTAGAAGGGAGGACTAATGAAAAACTGTTTTTT. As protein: CASSLEGRTNEKLFF.

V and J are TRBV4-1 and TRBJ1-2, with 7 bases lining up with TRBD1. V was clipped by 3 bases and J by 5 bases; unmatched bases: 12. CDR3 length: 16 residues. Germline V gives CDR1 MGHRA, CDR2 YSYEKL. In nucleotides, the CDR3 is TGCGCCAGCAGCCAGATACGGGACAGAAATCTTTATGGCTACACCTTC. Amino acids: CASSQIRDRNLYGYTF.

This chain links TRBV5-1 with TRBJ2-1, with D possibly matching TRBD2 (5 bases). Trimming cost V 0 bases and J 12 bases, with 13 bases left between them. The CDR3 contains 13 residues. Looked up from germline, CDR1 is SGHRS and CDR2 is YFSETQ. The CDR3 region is CASSLERPEGQFF. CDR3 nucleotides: TGCGCCAGCAGCTTGGAACGGCCTGAGGGGCAGTTCTTC.

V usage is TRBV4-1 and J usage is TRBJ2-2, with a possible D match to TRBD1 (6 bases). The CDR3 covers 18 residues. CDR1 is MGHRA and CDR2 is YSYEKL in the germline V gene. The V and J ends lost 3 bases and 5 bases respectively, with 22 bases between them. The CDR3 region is CASSQFELRGTGTGELFF. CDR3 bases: TGCGCCAGCAGCCAGTTCGAACTCAGGGGAACAGGGACCGGGGAGCTGTTTTTT.

CDR3 in DNA: TGTGCCACCAGCAGGGGGACAGGAGCCTACGAGCAGTACTTC. It yields the protein CATSRGTGAYEQYF. The chain is built from TRBV15 and TRBJ2-7, with 8 bases that match TRBD1. V lost 3 bases to trimming and J lost 2 bases; unmatched junction nucleotides: 3. This CDR3 has 14 amino acids. Looked up from germline, CDR1 is LNHNV and CDR2 is YYDKDF (reference sequence).

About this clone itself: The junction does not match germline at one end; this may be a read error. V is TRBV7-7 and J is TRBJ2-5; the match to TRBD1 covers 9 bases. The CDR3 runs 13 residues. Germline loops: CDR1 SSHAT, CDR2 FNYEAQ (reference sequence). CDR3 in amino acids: CASSRGQGETQYF. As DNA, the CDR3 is TGTGCTAGCAGCCGGGGACAGGGAGAGACCCAGTACTTC.

The chain's CDR3 is CATSRAGGAEAFF. The CDR3 region has the DNA TGTGCCACCAGCAGAGCGGGCGGGGCTGAAGCTTTCTTT. The J gene is TRBJ1-1, the V gene TRBV15; D unclear. The germline V gene encodes CDR1 LNHNV and CDR2 YYDKDF (reference sequence). CDR3 size: 13 residues. V shed 1 base and J shed 6 bases, with 9 bases lying between them.

This chain's CDR3 is CASSPRVFQPQHF. DNA of the CDR3: TGTGCCAGCAGTCCCCGCGTATTCCAGCCCCAGCATTTT. This chain joins TRBV6-5 and TRBJ1-5; D gene unclear. The V end lost 5 bases, the J end lost 7 bases, and 12 bases lay between the germline ends. The CDR3 has 13 amino acids. In germline, CDR1 is MNHEY, CDR2 SVGAGI.

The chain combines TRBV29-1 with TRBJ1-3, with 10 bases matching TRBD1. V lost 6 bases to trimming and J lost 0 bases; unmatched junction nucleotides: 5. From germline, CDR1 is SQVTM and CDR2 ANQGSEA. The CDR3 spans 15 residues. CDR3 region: CSVGQGTFSGNTIYF. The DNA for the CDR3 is TGCAGCGTGGGACAGGGGACCTTCTCTGGAAACACCATATATTTT.

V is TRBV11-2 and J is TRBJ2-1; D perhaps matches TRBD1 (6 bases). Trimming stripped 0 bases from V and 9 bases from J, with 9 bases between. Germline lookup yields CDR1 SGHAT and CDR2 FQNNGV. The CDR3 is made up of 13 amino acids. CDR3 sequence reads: CASSLDRGSEQFF. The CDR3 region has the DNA TGTGCCAGCAGCTTAGATAGGGGGAGTGAGCAGTTCTTC.

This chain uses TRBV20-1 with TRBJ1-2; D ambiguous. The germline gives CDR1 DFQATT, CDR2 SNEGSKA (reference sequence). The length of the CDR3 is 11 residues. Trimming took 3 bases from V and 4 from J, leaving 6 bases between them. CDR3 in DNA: TGCAGTGCTAGCCCGGGCTATGGCTACACCTTC. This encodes CSASPGYGYTF.

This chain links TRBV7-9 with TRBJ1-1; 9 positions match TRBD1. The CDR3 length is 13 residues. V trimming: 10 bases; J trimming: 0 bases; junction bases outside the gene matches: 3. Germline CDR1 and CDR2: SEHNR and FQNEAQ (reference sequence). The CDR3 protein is CAMGQGLNTEAFF. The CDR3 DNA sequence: TGTGCCATGGGACAGGGATTGAACACTGAAGCTTTCTTT.

For the CDR3, the DNA is TGTGCCTTCATGAGGGGAGGGGACGAGCAGTACTTC. It yields the protein CAFMRGGDEQYF. The chain combines TRBV2 with TRBJ2-7, with 7 bases identical to TRBD2. The length of the CDR3 is 12 residues. Germline CDR1 and CDR2: SNHLY and FYNNEI. Germline trimming cut 11 bases from V and 5 bases from J; bases unmatched to any gene: 9.

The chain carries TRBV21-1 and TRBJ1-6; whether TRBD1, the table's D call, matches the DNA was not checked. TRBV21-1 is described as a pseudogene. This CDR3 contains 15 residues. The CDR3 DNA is TGTGCCAGCAGGGACAGGAAGGGTGGCGATTCACCCCTCCACTTT. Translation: CASRDRKGGDSPLHF.

The CDR3 region has the DNA TGCGCCAGCAGCTGGGACAGGGGGTCTGAAGCTTTCTTT. It codes for CASSWDRGSEAFF. The gene calls are TRBV5-1 and TRBJ1-1, with TRBD1 matching over 11 bases. The CDR3 length is 13 residues. The V and J ends lost 3 bases and 6 bases, in that order; junction bases with no gene match: 1. Germline V gene lookup returns CDR1 SGHRS and CDR2 YFSETQ. Drawing the rest from reference TRBV5-1 and TRBJ1-1, the complete variable domain is KAGVTQTPRYLIKTRGQQVTLSCSPISGHRSVSWYQQTPGQGLQFLFEYFSETQRNKGNFPGRFSGRQFSNSRSEMNVSTLELGDSALYLCASSWDRGSEAFFGQGTRLTVV.

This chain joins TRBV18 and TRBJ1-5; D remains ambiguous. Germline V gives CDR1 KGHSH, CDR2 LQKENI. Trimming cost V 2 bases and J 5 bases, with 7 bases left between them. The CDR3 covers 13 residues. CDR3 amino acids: CASSPLSDQPQHF. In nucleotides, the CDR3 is TGTGCCAGCTCACCATTATCGGATCAGCCCCAGCATTTT.

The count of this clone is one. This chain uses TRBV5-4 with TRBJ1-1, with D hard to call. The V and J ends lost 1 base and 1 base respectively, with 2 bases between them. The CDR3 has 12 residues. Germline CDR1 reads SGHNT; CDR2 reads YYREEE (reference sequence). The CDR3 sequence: CASSLRNTEAFF. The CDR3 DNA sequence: TGTGCCAGCAGCTTGCGGAACACTGAAGCTTTCTTT.

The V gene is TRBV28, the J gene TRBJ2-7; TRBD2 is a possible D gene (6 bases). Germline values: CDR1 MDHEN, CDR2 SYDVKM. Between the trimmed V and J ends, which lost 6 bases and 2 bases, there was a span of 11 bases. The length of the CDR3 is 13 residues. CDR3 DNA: TGTGCCAGCAGCCTTGGGGGGACCTACGAGCAGTACTTC. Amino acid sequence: CASSLGGTYEQYF.

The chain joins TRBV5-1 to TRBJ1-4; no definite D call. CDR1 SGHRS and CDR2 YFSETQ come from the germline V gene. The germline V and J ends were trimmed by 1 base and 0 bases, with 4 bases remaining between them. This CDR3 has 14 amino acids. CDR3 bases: TGCGCCAGCAGCTTGTTCTCAACTAATGAAAAACTGTTTTTT. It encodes CASSLFSTNEKLFF.

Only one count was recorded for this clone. The CDR3 DNA is TGTGCCAGCAGTTCGACAGGAATTAGCAATCAGCCCCAGCATTTT. It encodes CASSSTGISNQPQHF. The V gene is TRBV6-5, the J gene TRBJ1-5, with D possibly matching TRBD1 (6 bases). Germline V gene data show CDR1 as MNHEY and CDR2 as SVGAGI. The CDR3 spans 15 residues. V was shortened by 4 bases and J by 0 bases, with 10 bases between the two germline ends.

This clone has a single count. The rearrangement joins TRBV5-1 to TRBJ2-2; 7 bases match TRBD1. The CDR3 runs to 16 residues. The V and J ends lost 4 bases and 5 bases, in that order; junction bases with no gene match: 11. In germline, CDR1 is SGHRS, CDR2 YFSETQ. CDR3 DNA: TGCGCCAGCAGCAGAACAGGGGAAGTTCGGACCGGGGAGCTGTTTTTT. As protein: CASSRTGEVRTGELFF.

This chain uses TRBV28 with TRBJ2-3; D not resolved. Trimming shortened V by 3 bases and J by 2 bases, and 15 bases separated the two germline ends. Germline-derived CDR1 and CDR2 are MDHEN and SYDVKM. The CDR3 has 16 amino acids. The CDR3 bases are TGTGCCAGCAGTTTTGCTGCCAGGCTGATCACAGATACGCAGTATTTT. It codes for CASSFAARLITDTQYF.

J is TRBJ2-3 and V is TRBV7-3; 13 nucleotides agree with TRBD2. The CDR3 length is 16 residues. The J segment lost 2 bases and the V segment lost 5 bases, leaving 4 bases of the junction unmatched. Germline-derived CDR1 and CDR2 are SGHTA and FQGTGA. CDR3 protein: CASSPGLAGVTDTQYF. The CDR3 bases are TGTGCCAGCAGCCCCGGACTAGCGGGAGTCACAGATACGCAGTATTTT. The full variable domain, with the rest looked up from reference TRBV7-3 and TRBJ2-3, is GAGVSQTPSNKVTEKGKYVELRCDPISGHTALYWYRQSLGQGPEFLIYFQGTGAADDSGLPNDRFFAVRPEGSVSTLKIQRTERGDSAVYLCASSPGLAGVTDTQYFGPGTRLTVL.

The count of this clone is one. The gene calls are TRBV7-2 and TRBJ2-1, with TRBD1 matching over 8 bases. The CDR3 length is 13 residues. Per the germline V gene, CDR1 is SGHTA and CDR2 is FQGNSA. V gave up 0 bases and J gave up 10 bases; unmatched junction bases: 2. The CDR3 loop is CASSLAPGGEQFF. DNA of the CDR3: TGTGCCAGCAGCTTAGCCCCAGGGGGCGAGCAGTTCTTC.